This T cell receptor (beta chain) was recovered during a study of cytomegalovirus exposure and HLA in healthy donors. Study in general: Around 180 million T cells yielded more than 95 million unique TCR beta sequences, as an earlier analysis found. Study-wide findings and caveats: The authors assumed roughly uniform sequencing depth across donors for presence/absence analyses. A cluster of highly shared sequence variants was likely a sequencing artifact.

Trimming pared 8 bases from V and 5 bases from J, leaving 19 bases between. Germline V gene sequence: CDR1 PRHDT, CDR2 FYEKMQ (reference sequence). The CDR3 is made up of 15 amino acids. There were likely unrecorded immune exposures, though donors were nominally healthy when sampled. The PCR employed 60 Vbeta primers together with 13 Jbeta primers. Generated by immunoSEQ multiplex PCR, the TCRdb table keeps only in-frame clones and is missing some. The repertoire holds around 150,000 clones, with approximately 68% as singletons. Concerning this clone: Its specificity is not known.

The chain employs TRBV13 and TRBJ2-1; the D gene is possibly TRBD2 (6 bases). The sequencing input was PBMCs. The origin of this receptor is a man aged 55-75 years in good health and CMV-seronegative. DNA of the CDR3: TGTGCCAGCCGATTGTGGGGAGGCCTCCACAATGAGCAGTTCTTC. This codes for CASRLWGGLHNEQFF.